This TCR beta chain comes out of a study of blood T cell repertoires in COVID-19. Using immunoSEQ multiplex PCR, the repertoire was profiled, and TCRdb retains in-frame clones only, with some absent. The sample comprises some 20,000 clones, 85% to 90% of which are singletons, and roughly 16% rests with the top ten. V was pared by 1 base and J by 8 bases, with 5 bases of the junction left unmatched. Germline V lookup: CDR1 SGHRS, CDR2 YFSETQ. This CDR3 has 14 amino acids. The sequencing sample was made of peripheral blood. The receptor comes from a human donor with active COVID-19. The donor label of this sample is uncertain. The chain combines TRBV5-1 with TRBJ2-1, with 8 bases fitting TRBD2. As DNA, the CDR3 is TGCGCCAGCAGCTTGATCGGGGGGGCATATGAGCAGTTCTTC. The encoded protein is CASSLIGGAYEQFF. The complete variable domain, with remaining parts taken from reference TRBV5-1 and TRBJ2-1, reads KAGVTQTPRYLIKTRGQQVTLSCSPISGHRSVSWYQQTPGQGLQFLFEYFSETQRNKGNFPGRFSGRQFSNSRSEMNVSTLELGDSALYLCASSLIGGAYEQFFGPGTRLTVL.